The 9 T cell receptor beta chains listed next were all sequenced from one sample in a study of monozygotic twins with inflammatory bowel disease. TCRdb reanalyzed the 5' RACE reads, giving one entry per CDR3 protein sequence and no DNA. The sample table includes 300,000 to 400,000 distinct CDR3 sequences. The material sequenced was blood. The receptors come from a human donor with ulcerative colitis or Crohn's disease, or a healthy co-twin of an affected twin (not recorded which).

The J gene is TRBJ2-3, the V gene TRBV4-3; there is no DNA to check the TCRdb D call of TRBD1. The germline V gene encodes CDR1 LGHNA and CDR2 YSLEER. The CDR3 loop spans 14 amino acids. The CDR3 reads CASSQGGPGDTQYF.

CDR3 residues: CASSYRDTEAFF. V usage is TRBV6-6 and J usage is TRBJ1-1. The germline CDR1 and CDR2 sequences are MNHNY and SVGAGI (reference sequence). CDR3 length: 12 residues.

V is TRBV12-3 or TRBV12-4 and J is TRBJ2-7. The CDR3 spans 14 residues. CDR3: CASRNRGSSYEQYF.

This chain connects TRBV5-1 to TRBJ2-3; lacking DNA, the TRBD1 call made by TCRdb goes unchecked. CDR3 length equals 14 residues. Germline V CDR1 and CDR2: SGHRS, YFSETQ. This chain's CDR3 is CASSWTGLTDTQYF.

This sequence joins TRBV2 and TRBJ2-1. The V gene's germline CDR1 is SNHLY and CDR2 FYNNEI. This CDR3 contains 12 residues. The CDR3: CASKPWANEQFF.

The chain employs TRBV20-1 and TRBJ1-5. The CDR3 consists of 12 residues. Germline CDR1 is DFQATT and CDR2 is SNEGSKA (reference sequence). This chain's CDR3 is CSARKPDQPQHF.

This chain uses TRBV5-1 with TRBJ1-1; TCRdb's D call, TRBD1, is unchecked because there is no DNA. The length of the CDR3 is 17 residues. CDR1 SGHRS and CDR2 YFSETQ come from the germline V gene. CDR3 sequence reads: CASSLGGGTRMNTEAFF.

This CDR3 reads CASSLGVQGAGNTIYF. The chain joins TRBV5-1 to TRBJ1-3; lacking DNA, the TRBD1 call made by TCRdb goes unchecked. Germline V gene data show CDR1 as SGHRS and CDR2 as YFSETQ. The CDR3 extends over 16 amino acids.

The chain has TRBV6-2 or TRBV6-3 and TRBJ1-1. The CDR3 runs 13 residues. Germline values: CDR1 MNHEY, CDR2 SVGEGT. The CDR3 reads CASSWRENTEAFF.